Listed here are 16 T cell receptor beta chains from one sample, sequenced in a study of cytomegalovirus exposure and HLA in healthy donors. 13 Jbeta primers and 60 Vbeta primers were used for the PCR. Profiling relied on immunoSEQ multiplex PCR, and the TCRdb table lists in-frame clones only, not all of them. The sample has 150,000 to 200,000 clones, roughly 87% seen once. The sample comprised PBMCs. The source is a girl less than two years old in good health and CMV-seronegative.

The CDR3 DNA is TGTGCCAGCAGGGGCCCCGGAGAGACCCAGTACTTC. Translation: CASRGPGETQYF. The genes are TRBV27 and TRBJ2-5; D not resolved. Trimming left V 6 bases short and J 4 bases short, with 9 bases between. Germline lookup yields CDR1 MNHEY and CDR2 SMNVEV (reference sequence). This CDR3 has 12 amino acids.

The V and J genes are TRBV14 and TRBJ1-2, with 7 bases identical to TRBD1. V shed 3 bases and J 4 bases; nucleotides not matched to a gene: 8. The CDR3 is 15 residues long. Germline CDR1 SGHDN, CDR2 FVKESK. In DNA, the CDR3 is TGTGCCAGCAGCCAGATGGGGACAGCCAGCTATGGCTACACCTTC. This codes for CASSQMGTASYGYTF.

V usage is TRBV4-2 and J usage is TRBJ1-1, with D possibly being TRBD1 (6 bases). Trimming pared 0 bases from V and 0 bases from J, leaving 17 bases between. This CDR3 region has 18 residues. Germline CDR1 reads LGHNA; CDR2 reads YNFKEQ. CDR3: CASSQDPGELPVNTEAFF. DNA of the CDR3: TGTGCCAGCAGCCAAGACCCAGGGGAGCTGCCAGTGAACACTGAAGCTTTCTTT.

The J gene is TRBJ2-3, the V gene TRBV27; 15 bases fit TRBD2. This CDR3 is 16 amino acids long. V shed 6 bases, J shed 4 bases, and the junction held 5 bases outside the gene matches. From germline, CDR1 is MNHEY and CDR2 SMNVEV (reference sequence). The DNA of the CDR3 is TGTGCCAGCAGGGGACTAGCGGGGGGTCGCGCAGATACGCAGTATTTT. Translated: CASRGLAGGRADTQYF.

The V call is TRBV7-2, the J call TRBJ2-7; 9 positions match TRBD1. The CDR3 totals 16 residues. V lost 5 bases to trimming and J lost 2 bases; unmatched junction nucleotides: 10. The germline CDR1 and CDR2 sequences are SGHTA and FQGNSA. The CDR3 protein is CASSPWGTGTAYEQYF. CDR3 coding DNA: TGTGCCAGCAGCCCATGGGGGACAGGGACGGCCTACGAGCAGTACTTC.

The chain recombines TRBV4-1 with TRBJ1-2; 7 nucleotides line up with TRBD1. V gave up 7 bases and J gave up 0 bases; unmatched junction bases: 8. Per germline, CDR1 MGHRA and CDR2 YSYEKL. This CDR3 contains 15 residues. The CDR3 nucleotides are TGCGCCAGCAACCCGACAGGGCGGGCTAACTATGGCTACACCTTC. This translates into CASNPTGRANYGYTF.

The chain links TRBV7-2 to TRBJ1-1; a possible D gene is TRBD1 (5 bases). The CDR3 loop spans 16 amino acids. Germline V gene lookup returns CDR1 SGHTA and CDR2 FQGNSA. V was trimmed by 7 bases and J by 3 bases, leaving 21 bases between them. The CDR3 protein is CASTLLRGRADTEAFF. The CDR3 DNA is TGTGCCAGCACTCTCCTGCGGGGCAGGGCGGACACTGAAGCTTTCTTT.

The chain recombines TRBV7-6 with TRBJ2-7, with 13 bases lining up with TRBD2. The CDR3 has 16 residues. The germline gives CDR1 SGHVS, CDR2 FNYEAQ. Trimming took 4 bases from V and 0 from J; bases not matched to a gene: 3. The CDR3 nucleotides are TGTGCCAGCAGCTCAGGACTAGCGGGAGTCTCCTACGAGCAGTACTTC. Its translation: CASSSGLAGVSYEQYF.

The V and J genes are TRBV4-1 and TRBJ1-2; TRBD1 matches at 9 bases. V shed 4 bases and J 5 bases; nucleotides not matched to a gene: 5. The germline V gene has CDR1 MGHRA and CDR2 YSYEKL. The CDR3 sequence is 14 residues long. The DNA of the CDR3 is TGCGCCAGCAGCCTAACGGGACAGGGTTATGGCTACACCTTC. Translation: CASSLTGQGYGYTF.

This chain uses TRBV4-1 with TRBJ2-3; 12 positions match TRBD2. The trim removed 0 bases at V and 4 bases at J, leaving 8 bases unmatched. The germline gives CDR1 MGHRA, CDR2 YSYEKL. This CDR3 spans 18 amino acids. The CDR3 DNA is TGCGCCAGCAGCCAAGATAGAGGTACTAGCGGGAGGTCAGATACGCAGTATTTT. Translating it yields CASSQDRGTSGRSDTQYF.

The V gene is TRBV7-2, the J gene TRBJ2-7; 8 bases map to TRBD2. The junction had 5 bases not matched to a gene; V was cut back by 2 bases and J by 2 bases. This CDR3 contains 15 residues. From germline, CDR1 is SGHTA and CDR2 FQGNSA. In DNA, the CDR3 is TGTGCCAGCAGCTTACTACTAGCGGACCCCTACGAGCAGTACTTC. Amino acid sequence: CASSLLLADPYEQYF.

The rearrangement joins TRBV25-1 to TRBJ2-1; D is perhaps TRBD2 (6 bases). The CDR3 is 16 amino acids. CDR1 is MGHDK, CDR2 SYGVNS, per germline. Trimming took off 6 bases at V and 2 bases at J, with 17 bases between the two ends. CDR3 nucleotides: TGTGCCAGCAGCAACTCCAAGCGGGCCACCTACAATGAGCAGTTCTTC. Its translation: CASSNSKRATYNEQFF.

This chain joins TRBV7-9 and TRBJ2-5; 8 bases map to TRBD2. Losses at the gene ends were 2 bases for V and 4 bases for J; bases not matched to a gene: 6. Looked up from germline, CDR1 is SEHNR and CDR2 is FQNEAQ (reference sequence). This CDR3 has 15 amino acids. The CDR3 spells CASSLSHGGGETQYF. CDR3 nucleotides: TGTGCCAGCAGCTTAAGTCACGGGGGGGGAGAGACCCAGTACTTC.

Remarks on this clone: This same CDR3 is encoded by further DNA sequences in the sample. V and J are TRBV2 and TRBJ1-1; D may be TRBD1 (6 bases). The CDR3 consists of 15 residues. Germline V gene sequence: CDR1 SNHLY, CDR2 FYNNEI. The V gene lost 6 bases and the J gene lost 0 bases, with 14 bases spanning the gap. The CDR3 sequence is CASRPDRPMNTEAFF. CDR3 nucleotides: TGTGCCAGCAGGCCTGACAGGCCCATGAACACTGAAGCTTTCTTT.

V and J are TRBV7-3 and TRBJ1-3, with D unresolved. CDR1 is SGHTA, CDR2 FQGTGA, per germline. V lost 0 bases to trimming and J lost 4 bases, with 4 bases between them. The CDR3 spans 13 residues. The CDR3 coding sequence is TGTGCCAGCAGCTTAACCCCAGGAAACACCATATATTTT. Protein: CASSLTPGNTIYF.

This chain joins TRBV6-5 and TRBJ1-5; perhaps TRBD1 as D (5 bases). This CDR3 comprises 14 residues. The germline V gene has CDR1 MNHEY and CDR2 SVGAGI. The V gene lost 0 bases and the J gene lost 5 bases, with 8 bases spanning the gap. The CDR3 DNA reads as TGTGCCAGCAGTTACTCGGGCAGGGATCAGCCCCAGCATTTT. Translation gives CASSYSGRDQPQHF.